Given below is one T cell receptor beta chain in context. Its matching antigen is unknown. The sample originates from a study of blood T cells in healthy people across ages. Findings of the study overall: Age brought a roughly linear fall in TCR beta diversity measured per million T cells.

Germline assignment: CDR1 SQVTM and CDR2 ANQGSEA. The CDR3 is 15 residues long. Trimming removed 1 base from V and 4 bases from J; junction bases left unmatched: 7. A second roughly 6 to 12 cycle PCR used barcoded and J-beta primers. TCRdb reprocessed the 5' RACE reads via MiXCR and lists one record per CDR3 protein. The table shows under 1,100,000 distinct CDR3 sequences, with 20% to 25% occurring only once. These data are also associated with another study on T cells of mothers and their children. In that study: A few healthy Caucasian mothers and their six children donated.

The sequenced material came from blood. This receptor was obtained from a girl aged 2 to 10 in good health. V usage is TRBV29-1 and J usage is TRBJ2-3; 8 nucleotides agree with TRBD2. The chain's CDR3 is CSVEGGGRLADTQYF. CDR3 DNA sequence: TGCAGCGTTGAAGGCGGCGGGAGGTTGGCAGATACGCAGTATTTT.